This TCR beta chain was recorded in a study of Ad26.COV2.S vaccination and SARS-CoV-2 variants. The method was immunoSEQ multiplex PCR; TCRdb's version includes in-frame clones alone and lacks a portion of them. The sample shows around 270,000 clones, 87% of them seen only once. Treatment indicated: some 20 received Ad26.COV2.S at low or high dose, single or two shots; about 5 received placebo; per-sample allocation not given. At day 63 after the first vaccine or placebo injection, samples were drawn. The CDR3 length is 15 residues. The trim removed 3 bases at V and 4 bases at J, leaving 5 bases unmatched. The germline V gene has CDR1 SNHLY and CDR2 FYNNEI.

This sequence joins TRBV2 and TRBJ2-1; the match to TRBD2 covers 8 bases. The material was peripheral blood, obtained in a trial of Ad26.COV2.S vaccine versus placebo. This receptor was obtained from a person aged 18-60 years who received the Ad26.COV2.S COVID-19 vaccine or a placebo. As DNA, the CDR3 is TGTGCCAGCAGTGACGGCGGGGGGCCATACAATGAGCAGTTCTTC. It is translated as CASSDGGGPYNEQFF.